Listed below are T cell receptor beta chains from one sample, sequenced in a study of blood T cell repertoires in COVID-19. The method was immunoSEQ multiplex PCR; TCRdb's version includes in-frame clones alone and lacks a portion of them. The data contain roughly 65,000 clones, 60% to 80% of them singletons. Sequencing was carried out using peripheral blood. These receptor sequences come from a human donor in a cohort sampled during active COVID-19. The CDR3 runs from the conserved cysteine through the conserved F or W.

TRBV6-4,CASSDSIRLFF
TRBV7-8,CASSLVGAGDWETQYF
TRBV29-1,CSADGTDDTGELFF
TRBV29-1,CSVEWDRGPETQYF
TRBV7-9,CAIAKGASLGDTQYF
TRBV11-2,CASSLGWGSGGRDGYTF
TRBV2,CASSVIQGASEKLFF
TRBV5-1,CASSQTSGTDTQYF
TRBV7-2,CASSLVGGNYGYTF
TRBV18,CASSTGTSGGTDTQYF
TRBV10-3,CAISESVSYYTF
TRBV6-4,CASTARVDQPQHF
TRBV7-9,CASSPTQEGYYGYTF
TRBV30,CAWSRVLDSGGAFF
TRBV11-2,CASSLDRSQPQHF
TRBV6-5,CASSYGGGAYEQYF
TRBV28,CASSLDRGPYNEQFF
TRBV28,CASGSGTGLYNEQFF
TRBV5-5,CASSLQGIQPQHF
TRBV20-1,CSAAGQGDFF
TRBV5-1,CASSLGTGVAGELFF
TRBV6-4,CASSRGAGYNSPLHF
TRBV6-2/TRBV6-3,CASSYEGVEAFF
TRBV6-6,CASSLQGGWGEQYF
TRBV5-1,CASSLWGELYEQYF
TRBV27,CASSLVDRGYTGELFF
TRBV7-2,CASSLEEGTEAFF
TRBV4-1,CASSPSDRGKEKLFF
TRBV10-2,CASSESTGRLAKNIQYF
TRBV11-2,CASRPLGQDTQYF
TRBV30,CAWKQGTYEQYF
TRBV16,CASSWASSDRGQFF
TRBV5-1,CASSLEGQPGNTIYF
TRBV15,CATSLQGTSREQYF
TRBV2,CASRGGQKETQYF
TRBV6-2/TRBV6-3,CASSYDYPGLMNTEAFF
TRBV2,CASLIQGAVGDTQYF
TRBV19,CASSLNRATNEKLFF
TRBV27,CASSSDRGVNEQYF
TRBV19,CASSIMGVAAPGIQYF
TRBV9,CASSVAGLESTDTQYF
TRBV28,CASHRGGDTGELFF
TRBV5-1,CASSLLGGDTGELFF
TRBV5-4,CASSTDRAKTQYF
TRBV14,CASSKSKNTEAFF
TRBV3-1/TRBV3-2,CASSRQVGGGNEKLFF